The T cell receptor beta chain described here comes from a study of T cell repertoires in cytomegalovirus infection. As for the study in general: CMV infection plus the matching HLA type was flagged by public TCR beta signatures.

This clonotype was picked up a small number of times. Antigen: not known. Findings and limits, study-wide: Individuals carrying CMV plus the relevant HLA were identified by cumulative frequency of public TCR beta families.

TCRdb fed the reads into MiXCR, producing one record per CDR3 protein. The sample records 600,000 to 800,000 distinct CDR3 sequences, roughly 26% being singletons. CDR3 size: 14 residues. V lost 0 bases and J 6 bases, leaving 14 bases between the germline ends. CDR1 is SQVTM and CDR2 is ANQGSEA in the germline V gene. Sequenced material: CD8+ T cells from PBMCs. The rearrangement joins TRBV29-1 to TRBJ1-1, with a tentative D call TRBD1 (6 bases). This receptor was taken from a human donor in good health (CMV status not recorded). Some clones in this sample may be carry-over from other donors' samples. The DNA for the CDR3 is TGCAGCGTTGAAGATCGAACAGGGTACCCTGAAGCTTTCTTT. Translating gives CSVEDRTGYPEAFF.